This note documents a single TCR beta chain sequence. The source of the sample is a study of shared clonotypes between healthy human individuals. The method was immunoSEQ multiplex PCR; TCRdb's version includes in-frame clones alone and lacks a portion of them. Among almost 750,000 clones, 72% were seen once, and the ten largest hold under 2%. This CDR3 contains 16 residues. V was pared by 3 bases and J by 4 bases, with 8 bases of the junction left unmatched. Germline loops: CDR1 MGHDK, CDR2 SYGVNS. J is TRBJ1-5 and V is TRBV25-1; TRBD1 agrees at 8 bases. The specimen was memory CD4+ T cells sorted from blood. Noted subset: CD45RA-negative fraction. This clonotype was obtained from a woman under 40 in good health. CDR3 loop: CASSDQTGDLNQPQHF. As DNA, the CDR3 is TGTGCCAGCAGTGATCAGACAGGGGACCTAAATCAGCCCCAGCATTTT.